This T cell receptor beta chain was recovered during a study of T cell responses to AZD1222 COVID-19 vaccine. Of note for this clone: Its antigen is not identified.

Overall study findings and caveats: After the peak T cell response, and only then, were repertoires sampled. Dominant CD4 TCR responses targeted spike regions 160-218 and 743-854.

Germline V gives CDR1 GTSNPN, CDR2 SVGIG (reference sequence). There are 15 residues in the CDR3. V lost 1 base and J 0 bases, leaving 12 bases between the germline ends. Sequenced by immunoSEQ multiplex PCR; TCRdb stores in-frame clones only, minus some. The sample consists of around 200,000 clones, 80% to 90% of them appearing once. This TCR came from an adult in good health. The chain combines TRBV30 with TRBJ1-1; possible D gene TRBD1, 5 bases. The sequences come from peripheral blood, collected on day 0 of AZD1222 vaccination. The CDR3 sequence is CAWSGLRGLNTEAFF. The DNA of the CDR3 is TGTGCCTGGAGTGGGCTTAGGGGTCTGAACACTGAAGCTTTCTTT.